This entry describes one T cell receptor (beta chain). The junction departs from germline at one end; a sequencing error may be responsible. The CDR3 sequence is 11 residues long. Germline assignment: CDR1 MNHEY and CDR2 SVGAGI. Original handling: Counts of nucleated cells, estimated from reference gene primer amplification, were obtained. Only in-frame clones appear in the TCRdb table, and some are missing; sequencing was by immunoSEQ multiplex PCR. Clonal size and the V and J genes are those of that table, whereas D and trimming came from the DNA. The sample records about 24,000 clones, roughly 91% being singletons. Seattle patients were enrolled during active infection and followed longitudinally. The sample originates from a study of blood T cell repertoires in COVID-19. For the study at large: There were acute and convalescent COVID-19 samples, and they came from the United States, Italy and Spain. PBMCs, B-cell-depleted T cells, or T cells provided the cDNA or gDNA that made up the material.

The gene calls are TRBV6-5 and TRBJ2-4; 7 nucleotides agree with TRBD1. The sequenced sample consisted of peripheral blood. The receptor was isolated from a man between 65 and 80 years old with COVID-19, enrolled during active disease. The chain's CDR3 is CSTWDSNIQYF. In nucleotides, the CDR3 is TGCTCCACCTGGGACAGTAACATTCAGTACTTC.